One and the same sample provided the 29 T cell receptor beta chains below, sequenced in a study of blood T cell repertoires in COVID-19. The table came from immunoSEQ multiplex PCR; TCRdb's copy has only in-frame clones and leaves some out. This sample has some 170,000 clones, with approximately 93% found just once. Sequenced sample: peripheral blood. The origin of the receptors is a woman aged 60-75 years with COVID-19, enrolled during active disease.

This sequence joins TRBV30 and TRBJ1-6, with 9 bases lining up with TRBD1. Germline V gene lookup returns CDR1 GTSNPN and CDR2 SVGIG (reference sequence). Germline trimming cut 0 bases from V and 9 bases from J; bases unmatched to any gene: 9. This CDR3 region has 16 residues. The CDR3 nucleotides are TGTGCCTGGAGTGTACAGGGGGGACAGGGAGGTTCACCCCTCCACTTT. Its translation: CAWSVQGGQGGSPLHF.

The chain has TRBV19 and TRBJ2-7; 7 bases match TRBD1. In germline, CDR1 is LNHDA, CDR2 SQIVND (reference sequence). This CDR3 is built from 13 residues. V was clipped by 5 bases and J by 1 base; unmatched bases: 2. CDR3 nucleotide sequence: TGTGCCAGTAGTCAGGGGGTGTCCTACGAGCAGTACTTC. Its translation: CASSQGVSYEQYF.

The chain couples TRBV18 to TRBJ1-1, with 8 bases aligning to TRBD1. The CDR3 is 16 residues long. In germline, CDR1 is KGHSH, CDR2 LQKENI. Trimming removed 0 bases from V and 1 base from J; junction bases left unmatched: 4. As DNA, the CDR3 is TGTGCCAGCTCACCACCCACAGGACAGGGGAACACTGAAGCTTTCTTT. Residues: CASSPPTGQGNTEAFF.

The chain recombines TRBV7-9 with TRBJ1-2; no definite D call. V dropped 3 bases and J dropped 3 bases, with 11 bases sitting between them. The CDR3 length is 14 residues. The V gene's germline CDR1 is SEHNR and CDR2 FQNEAQ (reference sequence). The CDR3 sequence is CASSFPTGDYGYTF. The CDR3 nucleotides are TGTGCCAGCAGCTTTCCAACGGGTGACTATGGCTACACCTTC.

This clone was observed once. V usage is TRBV2 and J usage is TRBJ1-4, with 9 positions matching TRBD1. This CDR3 is built from 13 residues. Per germline, CDR1 SNHLY and CDR2 FYNNEI. V was pared by 7 bases and J by 7 bases, with 4 bases of the junction left unmatched. CDR3 in amino acids: CASNGDRVEKLFF. The CDR3 DNA sequence: TGTGCCAGCAATGGGGACAGGGTTGAAAAACTGTTTTTT.

The chain joins TRBV7-9 to TRBJ1-1, with TRBD1 matching over 9 bases. The germline CDR1 and CDR2 sequences are SEHNR and FQNEAQ (reference sequence). This CDR3 is 16 amino acids long. V shed 5 bases, J shed 3 bases, and the junction held 10 bases outside the gene matches. The CDR3 loop reads CASSIGTGYRYTEAFF. Here the CDR3 DNA reads TGTGCCAGCAGCATCGGGACAGGGTATAGGTACACTGAAGCTTTCTTT.

The chain carries TRBV27 and TRBJ1-1; TRBD1 matches at 7 bases. Trimming took 5 bases from V and 1 from J; bases not matched to a gene: 4. Germline V gene data show CDR1 as MNHEY and CDR2 as SMNVEV (reference sequence). The CDR3 contains 14 residues. Written as DNA, the CDR3 is TGTGCCAGCAGTCTCCGACAGGGGAACACTGAAGCTTTCTTT. The encoded protein is CASSLRQGNTEAFF.

The chain uses TRBV7-3 and TRBJ2-1; 10 bases align to TRBD2. Germline V CDR1 and CDR2: SGHTA, FQGTGA. Trimming took 8 bases from V and 4 from J; bases not matched to a gene: 5. This CDR3 has 14 amino acids. CDR3 sequence reads: CASSASGGYNEQFF. The CDR3 DNA follows: TGTGCCAGCTCGGCTAGCGGGGGTTACAATGAGCAGTTCTTC. Based on the CDR3 plus reference TRBV7-3 and TRBJ2-1, the full variable domain is GAGVSQTPSNKVTEKGKYVELRCDPISGHTALYWYRQSLGQGPEFLIYFQGTGAADDSGLPNDRFFAVRPEGSVSTLKIQRTERGDSAVYLCASSASGGYNEQFFGPGTRLTVL.

This clone showed up just once. The chain links TRBV6-6 to TRBJ1-5, with D unclear. This CDR3 has 14 residues. Germline values: CDR1 MNHNY, CDR2 SVGAGI (reference sequence). The V and J ends lost 4 bases and 6 bases respectively, with 13 bases between them. CDR3 sequence: CASSSRGRSQPQHF. CDR3 nucleotides: TGTGCCAGCAGTTCCCGGGGAAGAAGTCAGCCCCAGCATTTT.

This clone has more than one count but fewer than ten. The J gene is TRBJ2-1, the V gene TRBV5-5; TRBD2 agrees at 7 bases. The CDR3 consists of 16 residues. V shed 5 bases and J 7 bases; nucleotides not matched to a gene: 15. Germline V gives CDR1 SGHKS, CDR2 YYEKEE (reference sequence). The CDR3 nucleotides are TGTGCCAGCAGTACAAGCGGGGTCGCCGGGAGAAATGAGCAGTTCTTC. Protein product: CASSTSGVAGRNEQFF.

The DNA of the CDR3 is TGTGCCACTACAGGGATGAACACTGAAGCTTTCTTT. Amino acid sequence: CATTGMNTEAFF. The rearrangement uses TRBV28 and TRBJ1-1, with D possibly being TRBD1 (6 bases). CDR3 length: 12 amino acids. The V end lost 10 bases, the J end lost 0 bases, and 9 bases lay between the germline ends. Germline loops: CDR1 MDHEN, CDR2 SYDVKM. Together with reference TRBV28 and TRBJ1-1, the CDR3 gives the full variable domain: DVKVTQSSRYLVKRTGEKVFLECVQDMDHENMFWYRQDPGLGLRLIYFSYDVKMKEKGDIPEGYSVSREKKERFSLILESASTNQTSMYLCATTGMNTEAFFGQGTRLTVV.

V gene TRBV19 combines with J gene TRBJ2-7; a weak D match, TRBD2 (5 bases). There are 15 residues in the CDR3. Trimming cost V 5 bases and J 0 bases, with 14 bases left between them. Germline lookup yields CDR1 LNHDA and CDR2 SQIVND (reference sequence). The CDR3: CASSEGPTPSYEQYF. The DNA of the CDR3 is TGTGCCAGTAGTGAGGGTCCGACCCCCTCCTACGAGCAGTACTTC.

The chain recombines TRBV5-1 with TRBJ1-2; TRBD1 matches at 7 bases. J lost 5 bases, V lost 6 bases, and 7 bases had no gene match. The CDR3 is 13 amino acids. The germline CDR1 and CDR2 sequences are SGHRS and YFSETQ. The CDR3 DNA sequence: TGCGCCAGCACCCCGACAGGGCGTTATGGCTACACCTTC. Its translation is CASTPTGRYGYTF.

This chain uses TRBV5-6 with TRBJ2-2; possibly TRBD1 for D (5 bases). Trimming removed 0 bases at V and 7 bases at J, with 13 bases between. This CDR3 has 15 amino acids. Germline V lookup: CDR1 SGHDT, CDR2 YYEEEE. CDR3 sequence reads: CASSLALGLYGELFF. CDR3 in DNA: TGTGCCAGCAGCTTGGCTTTGGGGCTGTACGGGGAGCTGTTTTTT.

V is TRBV12-3 or TRBV12-4 and J is TRBJ2-7, with 8 nucleotides matching TRBD1. V lost 6 bases, J lost 3 bases, and 4 bases stayed unmatched. The CDR3 is 13 residues long. The CDR3 DNA reads as TGTGCCAGCAGCCCAGGGGGCAACTACGAGCAGTACTTC. Translated: CASSPGGNYEQYF.

The chain uses TRBV7-3 and TRBJ2-2, with 9 positions matching TRBD2. CDR1 is SGHTA and CDR2 is FQGTGA in the germline V gene. V gave up 1 base and J gave up 0 bases; unmatched junction bases: 3. The CDR3 totals 17 residues. The CDR3 is CASSLRAGGPNTGELFF. Here the CDR3 DNA reads TGTGCCAGCAGCTTAAGAGCGGGGGGCCCGAACACCGGGGAGCTGTTTTTT.

V and J are TRBV7-9 and TRBJ1-1, with TRBD1 identical over 7 bases. Germline CDR1 SEHNR, CDR2 FQNEAQ (reference sequence). J was trimmed by 6 bases and V by 6 bases; bases with no gene match: 1. The CDR3 consists of 11 residues. This CDR3 reads CASRRGPEAFF. Here the CDR3 DNA reads TGTGCCAGCAGGAGGGGGCCTGAAGCTTTCTTT.

V usage is TRBV7-2 and J usage is TRBJ2-3; tentatively, D is TRBD1 (6 bases). This CDR3 has 15 residues. CDR1 and CDR2 (germline): SGHTA, FQGNSA. Trimming stripped 1 base from V and 5 bases from J, with 13 bases between. For the CDR3, the DNA is TGTGCCAGCAGCTTAGTTAGCCAACAGGGAGATACGCAGTATTTT. Its translation is CASSLVSQQGDTQYF.

J is TRBJ2-5 and V is TRBV19; 11 bases are shared with TRBD2. The CDR3 contains 16 residues. V dropped 3 bases and J dropped 4; count of bases not matched to a gene: 7. Germline V gives CDR1 LNHDA, CDR2 SQIVND (reference sequence). CDR3 in amino acids: CASSMIGTSGGETQYF. The CDR3 DNA is TGTGCCAGTAGTATGATAGGGACTAGCGGCGGAGAGACCCAGTACTTC.

This chain links TRBV11-2 with TRBJ2-5; 9 bases are shared with TRBD2. From germline, CDR1 is SGHAT and CDR2 FQNNGV. V lost 5 bases to trimming and J lost 7 bases; unmatched junction nucleotides: 14. The CDR3 consists of 16 residues. CDR3 in DNA: TGTGCCAGCAGCCCGACTACGGCGGGGGGGCGAGGGACCCAGTACTTC. Its translation: CASSPTTAGGRGTQYF.

V and J are TRBV7-2 and TRBJ2-7; 7 bases agree with TRBD1. CDR1 SGHTA and CDR2 FQGNSA come from the germline V gene. There are 15 residues in the CDR3. With 5 bases clipped from V and 2 bases from J, the junction kept 9 bases outside the gene matches. The CDR3 DNA follows: TGTGCCAGCAGCGACCGGACAGGAGTAACCTACGAGCAGTACTTC. Translated, it gives CASSDRTGVTYEQYF.

The rearrangement links TRBV5-5 to TRBJ2-7, with TRBD1 matching over 7 bases. Germline V gene lookup returns CDR1 SGHKS and CDR2 YYEKEE (reference sequence). CDR3 length: 15 residues. V shed 0 bases, J shed 2 bases, and the junction held 5 bases outside the gene matches. As DNA, the CDR3 is TGTGCCAGCAGCTTGGGAAGGACAGGAGCCTACGAGCAGTACTTC. Its protein is CASSLGRTGAYEQYF.

This clone was detected only a few times. The chain employs TRBV19 and TRBJ1-6; 10 bases match TRBD1. Germline V gives CDR1 LNHDA, CDR2 SQIVND (reference sequence). CDR3 length: 14 residues. Trimming cost V 7 bases and J 9 bases; bases outside gene matches: 6. The CDR3 loop reads CASTLDRGLSPLHF. The CDR3 nucleotides read TGTGCCAGTACCCTCGACAGGGGGCTTTCACCCCTCCACTTT.

This clone appeared once. The chain joins TRBV18 to TRBJ2-5, with a possible D match to TRBD1 (6 bases). The ends were cut back, 0 bases at V and 3 bases at J, with 8 bases in the middle. This CDR3 has 14 amino acids. Germline V lookup: CDR1 KGHSH, CDR2 LQKENI. The CDR3 bases are TGTGCCAGCTCACCACCAAACAGGGAAGAGACCCAGTACTTC. Its translation is CASSPPNREETQYF.

The V gene is TRBV7-3, the J gene TRBJ2-1; D perhaps matches TRBD1 (6 bases). The germline V gene encodes CDR1 SGHTA and CDR2 FQGTGA. This CDR3 has 17 residues. The V end was cut by 6 bases, the J end by 4 bases, with 22 bases between. CDR3: CASRSDVQGSVYNEQFF. CDR3 nucleotide sequence: TGTGCCAGCAGATCAGACGTGCAGGGGTCGGTTTACAATGAGCAGTTCTTC.

The genes are TRBV6-2 or TRBV6-3 and TRBJ1-5; D may be TRBD1 (5 bases). V was cut by 5 bases and J by 0 bases, with 11 bases left in between. Germline-derived CDR1 and CDR2 are MNHEY and SVGEGT. This CDR3 comprises 15 residues. The CDR3 bases are TGTGCCAGCAGTCAGGCAGGGCATAGCAATCAGCCCCAGCATTTT. Its translation: CASSQAGHSNQPQHF.

The chain is built from TRBV19 and TRBJ1-2; 9 positions match TRBD1. The ends lost 5 bases at V and 4 bases at J; junction bases unmatched: 5. The CDR3 runs to 14 residues. Looked up from germline, CDR1 is LNHDA and CDR2 is SQIVND (reference sequence). CDR3 protein: CASSLRTGVYGYTF. CDR3 nucleotide sequence: TGTGCCAGTAGTCTGAGGACAGGGGTCTATGGCTACACCTTC.

The J gene is TRBJ1-5, the V gene TRBV16; weak D call: TRBD1 (6 bases). This CDR3 comprises 14 residues. V lost 2 bases and J 4 bases, leaving 9 bases between the germline ends. From germline, CDR1 is KGHSY and CDR2 FQNENV. In DNA, the CDR3 is TGTGCCAGCAGCCAACAGGGGCCAAATCAGCCCCAGCATTTT. Translated: CASSQQGPNQPQHF.

V gene TRBV15 combines with J gene TRBJ1-4, with 8 bases that match TRBD1. The CDR3 is made up of 14 amino acids. Germline V gives CDR1 LNHNV, CDR2 YYDKDF (reference sequence). V was pared by 3 bases and J by 10 bases, with 7 bases of the junction left unmatched. The CDR3 DNA is TGTGCCACCAGCAGGATGGACAGGGAGGGAAAACTGTTTTTT. It codes for CATSRMDREGKLFF.